The next 27 T cell receptor beta chains were all read from a single sample in a study of blood T cell repertoires in COVID-19. The data were produced by immunoSEQ multiplex PCR, yet TCRdb's version contains in-frame clones alone and is incomplete. The sample shows some 390,000 clones, 85% to 90% of them seen only once. Sequencing used PBMCs or T cells enriched from blood (not recorded which). The receptor set was obtained from a man between 25 and 39 years old who had recovered from COVID-19.

V is TRBV10-3 and J is TRBJ1-1; D is perhaps TRBD1 (5 bases). The V and J ends lost 3 bases and 1 base respectively, with 9 bases between them. Per the germline V gene, CDR1 is ENHRY and CDR2 is SYGVKD. The CDR3 spans 14 residues. In nucleotides, the CDR3 is TGTGCCATCAGTGAAGAGACAGAGAACACTGAAGCTTTCTTT. Residues: CAISEETENTEAFF.

This chain joins TRBV5-1 and TRBJ2-3; TRBD2 matches 7 bases. The V and J ends lost 0 bases and 2 bases, in that order; junction bases with no gene match: 6. The CDR3 runs 16 residues. The germline gives CDR1 SGHRS, CDR2 YFSETQ. The CDR3 DNA reads TGCGCCAGCAGCTTGGATGGCGGGAGCCCCACAGATACGCAGTATTTT. Protein: CASSLDGGSPTDTQYF.

This chain connects TRBV24-1 to TRBJ2-5; no reliable D call. Between the trimmed V and J ends, which lost 2 bases and 5 bases, there was a span of 14 bases. The germline gives CDR1 KGHDR, CDR2 SFDVKD. The CDR3 is 15 residues long. CDR3 in amino acids: CATSDWPGYEETQYF. DNA of the CDR3: TGTGCCACCAGTGATTGGCCCGGGTATGAGGAGACCCAGTACTTC.

The chain links TRBV18 to TRBJ1-2; TRBD1 matches at 7 bases. Germline V lookup: CDR1 KGHSH, CDR2 LQKENI. V was clipped by 1 base and J by 8 bases; unmatched bases: 10. This CDR3 contains 15 residues. In DNA, the CDR3 is TGTGCCAGCTCACCACAGAAGGGGCAGGGGGTCGGCTACACCTTC. It is translated as CASSPQKGQGVGYTF.

The chain is built from TRBV10-2 and TRBJ2-6; D uncertain. Trimming pared 5 bases from V and 0 bases from J, leaving 8 bases between. The germline CDR1 and CDR2 sequences are WSHSY and SAAADI. This CDR3 is 15 amino acids long. The CDR3 nucleotides read TGCGCCAGCAGTACCAGAAGCTCTGGGGCCAACGTCCTGACTTTC. Amino acid sequence: CASSTRSSGANVLTF.

The chain couples TRBV5-1 to TRBJ2-7; tentative D call: TRBD1 (5 bases). V was shortened by 0 bases and J by 6 bases, with 16 bases between the two germline ends. Germline values: CDR1 SGHRS, CDR2 YFSETQ. This CDR3 comprises 15 residues. The CDR3 nucleotides read TGCGCCAGCAGCTTGGATGGGGCTTCCACTGTCGAGCAGTACTTC. It translates to CASSLDGASTVEQYF.

This chain links TRBV4-1 with TRBJ1-3; no firm D call. The V end lost 3 bases, the J end lost 0 bases, and 15 bases lay between the germline ends. CDR3 length equals 17 residues. CDR1 MGHRA and CDR2 YSYEKL come from the germline V gene. The CDR3 protein is CASSQEDVVSSGNTIYF. The CDR3 coding sequence is TGCGCCAGCAGCCAGGAGGATGTGGTATCCTCTGGAAACACCATATATTTT.

This chain uses TRBV5-5 with TRBJ1-1; no reliable D call. The CDR3 is 15 residues long. Trimming left V 4 bases short and J 6 bases short, with 19 bases between. Looked up from germline, CDR1 is SGHKS and CDR2 is YYEKEE (reference sequence). The CDR3 sequence is CASSPYLSEGAEAFF. In DNA form, the CDR3 reads TGTGCCAGCAGCCCCTACCTCTCAGAGGGCGCTGAAGCTTTCTTT.

This clone has a handful of counts. The gene calls are TRBV7-8 and TRBJ2-2; D remains ambiguous. The CDR3 extends over 15 amino acids. Trimming shortened V by 5 bases and J by 3 bases, and 13 bases separated the two germline ends. Germline CDR1 and CDR2: SGHVS and FQNEAQ. CDR3 in amino acids: CASSPASRDTGELFF. In nucleotides, the CDR3 is TGTGCCAGCAGCCCCGCTTCCCGGGACACCGGGGAGCTGTTTTTT. Combining the CDR3 with reference TRBV7-8 and TRBJ2-2 gives the whole variable domain GAGVSQSPRYKVAKRGQDVALRCDPISGHVSLFWYQQALGQGPEFLTYFQNEAQLDKSGLPSDRFFAERPEGSVSTLKIQRTQQEDSAVYLCASSPASRDTGELFFGEGSRLTVL.

The J gene is TRBJ2-3, the V gene TRBV5-8, with a tentative D call TRBD2 (6 bases). The germline V and J ends were trimmed by 1 base and 1 base, with 13 bases remaining between them. The germline V gene encodes CDR1 SGHTS and CDR2 YDEGEE. The CDR3 runs to 16 residues. The chain's CDR3 is CASSLYPGVRTDTQYF. The CDR3 DNA is TGTGCCAGCAGCTTGTACCCGGGAGTGCGCACAGATACGCAGTATTTT. The full variable domain, with the rest looked up from reference TRBV5-8 and TRBJ2-3, is EAGVTQSPTHLIKTRGQQATLRCSPISGHTSVYWYQQALGLGLQFLLWYDEGEERNRGNFPPRFSGRQFPNYSSELNVNALELEDSALYLCASSLYPGVRTDTQYFGPGTRLTVL.

V gene TRBV5-6 combines with J gene TRBJ1-3; D is uncertain. Germline assignment: CDR1 SGHDT and CDR2 YYEEEE. The CDR3 sequence is 15 residues long. The V and J ends lost 3 bases and 0 bases respectively, with 10 bases between them. The CDR3 bases are TGTGCCAGCAGCTGGAGTATCCGCTCTGGAAACACCATATATTTT. Protein sequence: CASSWSIRSGNTIYF.

The V gene is TRBV4-1, the J gene TRBJ1-2, with 8 bases aligning to TRBD1. J gave up 6 bases and V 0 bases, and 3 bases lay outside the gene matches. The CDR3 sequence is 14 residues long. CDR1 and CDR2 from the germline V gene are MGHRA and YSYEKL. The CDR3 nucleotides are TGCGCCAGCAGCCAAGAAGTCAGGGGGCATGGCTACACCTTC. Translating gives CASSQEVRGHGYTF.

V usage is TRBV25-1 and J usage is TRBJ1-5, with no clear D. The CDR3 totals 13 residues. V shed 4 bases and J shed 4 bases, with 8 bases lying between them. Germline loops: CDR1 MGHDK, CDR2 SYGVNS. In DNA, the CDR3 is TGTGCCAGCAGTGCTCCAGGAAATCAGCCCCAGCATTTT. This codes for CASSAPGNQPQHF.

This chain links TRBV5-8 with TRBJ2-3, with no clear D. This CDR3 contains 13 residues. V dropped 4 bases and J dropped 7 bases, with 13 bases sitting between them. The germline gives CDR1 SGHTS, CDR2 YDEGEE. The CDR3 DNA is TGTGCCAGCAGCACAGATATACAGAATACGCAGTATTTT. Translated, it gives CASSTDIQNTQYF.

This rearrangement joins TRBV30 to TRBJ2-7; D not resolved. V lost 3 bases to trimming and J lost 6 bases, with 12 bases between them. CDR1 is GTSNPN, CDR2 SVGIG, per germline (reference sequence). The CDR3 loop spans 12 amino acids. CDR3: CAWSRSRGEQYF. DNA of the CDR3: TGTGCCTGGAGCCGATCGAGAGGCGAGCAGTACTTC.

The count of this clone is one. The rearrangement links TRBV18 to TRBJ2-3; D gene ambiguous. There are 14 residues in the CDR3. V dropped 3 bases and J dropped 2 bases, with 9 bases sitting between them. Per the germline V gene, CDR1 is KGHSH and CDR2 is LQKENI. CDR3 amino acids: CASSPQELTDTQYF. In nucleotides, the CDR3 is TGTGCCAGCTCACCGCAGGAACTCACAGATACGCAGTATTTT. The full variable domain, completed using reference TRBV18 and TRBJ2-3, is NAGVMQNPRHLVRRRGQEARLRCSPMKGHSHVYWYRQLPEEGLKFMVYLQKENIIDESGMPKERFSAEFPKEGPSILRIQQVVRGDSAAYFCASSPQELTDTQYFGPGTRLTVL.

The V gene is TRBV19, the J gene TRBJ2-1, with TRBD2 matching over 9 bases. J lost 10 bases, V lost 5 bases, and 3 bases had no gene match. This CDR3 comprises 12 residues. Germline values: CDR1 LNHDA, CDR2 SQIVND (reference sequence). This CDR3 reads CASSGLAWEQFF. The CDR3, as DNA: TGTGCCAGTAGTGGACTAGCGTGGGAGCAGTTCTTC. Looking up the rest from reference TRBV19 and TRBJ2-1 gives the full variable domain: DGGITQSPKYLFRKEGQNVTLSCEQNLNHDAMYWYRQDPGQGLRLIYYSQIVNDFQKGDIAEGYSVSREKKESFPLTVTSAQKNPTAFYLCASSGLAWEQFFGPGTRLTVL.

The chain has TRBV30 and TRBJ2-7, with a tentative D call TRBD1 (6 bases). The germline gives CDR1 GTSNPN, CDR2 SVGIG (reference sequence). The V end was cut by 2 bases, the J end by 4 bases, with 9 bases between. CDR3 length equals 12 residues. CDR3 protein: CAWSKQGYEQYF. In DNA form, the CDR3 reads TGTGCCTGGAGTAAACAGGGATACGAGCAGTACTTC.

Comment on this clone: This may be a read error, as it is one base from a much larger clone. The rearrangement uses TRBV7-2 and TRBJ2-7; 12 positions match TRBD2. Germline CDR1 and CDR2: SGHTA and FQGNSA. The trim removed 5 bases at V and 2 bases at J, leaving 4 bases unmatched. This CDR3 has 15 amino acids. The CDR3 nucleotides are TGTGCCAGCAGCCCCCGGACTAGCGGGACCTACGAGCAGTACTTC. Its translation: CASSPRTSGTYEQYF.

This clone came up once. The rearrangement links TRBV6-1 to TRBJ2-1, with 8 bases aligning to TRBD1. V dropped 2 bases and J dropped 4; count of bases not matched to a gene: 16. From germline, CDR1 is MNHNS and CDR2 SASEGT. This CDR3 is built from 19 residues. The CDR3 DNA reads TGTGCCAGCAGTGAACTCCCAACAGGGGGTATGGGGGTTTACAATGAGCAGTTCTTC. Translated: CASSELPTGGMGVYNEQFF.

V gene TRBV11-1 combines with J gene TRBJ2-2, with D unclear. This CDR3 region has 13 residues. The V end lost 3 bases, the J end lost 4 bases, and 6 bases lay between the germline ends. The germline V gene encodes CDR1 SGHAT and CDR2 FQDESV (reference sequence). The CDR3 bases are TGTGCCAGCAGCTTCAGATCCACCGGGGAGCTGTTTTTT. It codes for CASSFRSTGELFF.

The chain carries TRBV11-2 and TRBJ1-4; 9 nucleotides agree with TRBD1. From germline, CDR1 is SGHAT and CDR2 FQNNGV. J was trimmed by 11 bases and V by 0 bases; bases with no gene match: 4. The CDR3 sequence is 14 residues long. The CDR3 DNA follows: TGTGCCAGCAGCTTAGACGGGGACAGGGCGAAACTGTTTTTT. This gives the protein CASSLDGDRAKLFF.

The chain has TRBV7-9 and TRBJ1-1, with TRBD1 matching 9 bases. Germline-derived CDR1 and CDR2 are SEHNR and FQNEAQ (reference sequence). J was trimmed by 6 bases and V by 5 bases; bases with no gene match: 4. CDR3 length: 13 amino acids. This CDR3 is CASSIDRGAEAFF. In DNA form, the CDR3 reads TGTGCCAGCAGCATCGACAGGGGGGCTGAAGCTTTCTTT.

V and J are TRBV27 and TRBJ2-7; 7 positions agree with TRBD2. Germline CDR1 MNHEY, CDR2 SMNVEV (reference sequence). The CDR3 loop spans 14 amino acids. With 5 bases clipped from V and 0 bases from J, the junction kept 4 bases outside the gene matches. The CDR3 loop is CASSISGFSYEQYF. In DNA form, the CDR3 reads TGTGCCAGCAGTATTAGCGGGTTCTCCTACGAGCAGTACTTC.

V is TRBV9 and J is TRBJ2-1; TRBD2 agrees at 9 bases. With V trimmed by 1 base and J by 1 base, 9 bases remained unmatched. From germline, CDR1 is SGDLS and CDR2 YYNGEE. CDR3 size: 18 residues. This CDR3 reads CASSVQAGGPGSYNEQFF. CDR3 coding DNA: TGTGCCAGCAGCGTACAGGCGGGAGGGCCAGGGTCCTACAATGAGCAGTTCTTC.

V is TRBV5-8 and J is TRBJ1-2, with unresolved D. Germline-derived CDR1 and CDR2 are SGHTS and YDEGEE. Trimming cost V 1 base and J 4 bases, with 14 bases left between them. The CDR3 spans 15 residues. The CDR3 nucleotides read TGTGCCAGCAGCTTGCTTGTGTCCCTAAGCTATGGCTACACCTTC. Residues: CASSLLVSLSYGYTF. The full variable domain, rest sourced from reference TRBV5-8 and TRBJ1-2, is EAGVTQSPTHLIKTRGQQATLRCSPISGHTSVYWYQQALGLGLQFLLWYDEGEERNRGNFPPRFSGRQFPNYSSELNVNALELEDSALYLCASSLLVSLSYGYTFGSGTRLTVV.

The chain has TRBV10-3 and TRBJ2-7, with TRBD1 matching 9 bases. Trimming removed 5 bases from V and 2 bases from J; junction bases left unmatched: 7. This CDR3 is 15 amino acids long. Looked up from germline, CDR1 is ENHRY and CDR2 is SYGVKD. The CDR3 nucleotides read TGTGCCATCAGTCGTACAGGGGGCTGGACCTACGAGCAGTACTTC. Its translation is CAISRTGGWTYEQYF.